The 4 T cell receptor beta chains reported below all come from one sample, sequenced in a study of cytomegalovirus exposure and HLA in healthy donors listed by TCRdb under 2017. The library was produced with the immunoSEQ multiplex PCR assay. A mixture of 60 forward primers for TCR Vbeta segments and 13 reverse primers for TCR Jbeta segments was used in the multiplex PCR. The source is immuneACCESS, and TCRdb retained only in-frame sequences with V and J called. Part of the clones is not carried over; for the studies checked, unresolved V genes explain less than half of this, and the remainder is unexplained. This sample comprises fewer than 150,000 clones, around 66% of them detected only once. The biggest ten clones account for about 8.3% of the sample. Source material: PBMCs. The origin of the receptors is a man aged 18 to 29 in good health and CMV-seropositive.

The V gene is TRBV5-6, the J gene TRBJ2-1, with TRBD1 matching 8 bases. Looked up from germline, CDR1 is SGHDT and CDR2 is YYEEEE. The trim removed 4 bases at V and 9 bases at J, leaving 12 bases unmatched. The CDR3 is 15 residues long. Here the CDR3 DNA reads TGTGCCAGCAGCCGACAGGGGCTCACCTGGGGTGAGCAGTTCTTC. Its protein is CASSRQGLTWGEQFF.

The genes are TRBV7-9 and TRBJ2-1; 7 bases align to TRBD1. The V gene end was trimmed by 8 bases and the J gene end by 2 bases; junction bases not matched to a gene: 3. In germline, CDR1 is SEHNR, CDR2 FQNEAQ (reference sequence). The CDR3 runs 13 residues. The CDR3 DNA reads TGTGCCAGCCGGGACAGAACCTACAATGAGCAGTTCTTC. Encoded protein: CASRDRTYNEQFF.

V gene TRBV5-5 combines with J gene TRBJ2-2; 7 nucleotides align to TRBD1. The V gene end was trimmed by 0 bases and the J gene end by 5 bases; junction bases not matched to a gene: 4. This CDR3 is built from 15 residues. Germline CDR1 reads SGHKS; CDR2 reads YYEKEE (reference sequence). The CDR3 spells CASSLVGQKTGELFF. CDR3 bases: TGTGCCAGCAGCTTGGTGGGACAGAAGACCGGGGAGCTGTTTTTT.

The chain has TRBV19 and TRBJ1-2; D remains unclear. There are 13 residues in the CDR3. CDR1 is LNHDA and CDR2 is SQIVND in the germline V gene (reference sequence). The V end was cut by 0 bases, the J end by 4 bases, with 6 bases between. CDR3 sequence: CASSIEASYGYTF. CDR3 bases: TGTGCCAGTAGTATAGAGGCTTCCTATGGCTACACCTTC.